A single sample gave rise to the 8 T cell receptor beta chains below, sequenced in a study of early T cells in non-severe SARS-CoV-2 infection (dated by TCRdb to about 2021). Library prep was done by 5' RACE. The sequencer listed for this sample is NextSeq 500. Using fastp at Q25 and MiXCR, TCRdb reprocessed the public reads and kept productive beta chains. CDR3 protein duplicates are merged, each entry listing the most common genes and DNA. The sample table lists almost 85,000 distinct CDR3 sequences, 9.5% to 13% of them with a count of one. In total, the top ten clones hold about 2.7% of the sample. The sequenced sample consisted of whole blood. Receptor source: an adult who was a healthcare worker with PCR-confirmed SARS-CoV-2 infection or an uninfected control (not recorded which).

This sequence joins TRBV25-1 and TRBJ1-4, with TRBD1 matching 7 bases. The CDR3 spans 12 residues. Germline loops: CDR1 MGHDK, CDR2 SYGVNS. V lost 9 bases and J lost 8; bases outside the gene matches: 6. The CDR3 DNA is TGTGCCAGTAACAGGGGTGGGGAAAAACTGTTTTTT. This codes for CASNRGGEKLFF.

This clonotype was seen many times. V and J are TRBV12-3 or TRBV12-4 and TRBJ2-3, with D unclear. V was cut by 3 bases and J by 1 base, with 2 bases left in between. The CDR3 totals 12 residues. CDR3 sequence reads: CASSFGTDTQYF. The CDR3 DNA is TGTGCCAGCAGTTTCGGCACAGATACGCAGTATTTT.

The chain carries TRBV6-6 and TRBJ1-4; D might be TRBD1 (5 bases). The V gene lost 7 bases and the J gene lost 4 bases, with 22 bases spanning the gap. Germline V gives CDR1 MNHNY, CDR2 SVGAGI (reference sequence). CDR3 size: 17 residues. CDR3 bases: TGTGCCAGCATCGTCCGGGGCGGTAGTAACGGTAATGAAAAACTGTTTTTT. This gives the protein CASIVRGGSNGNEKLFF.

Points on this clonotype: A much larger clone lies one base from this, so it may be a read error. This chain links TRBV29-1 with TRBJ1-1; D is undetermined. V was pared by 3 bases and J by 7 bases, with 12 bases between. CDR1 and CDR2 from the germline V gene are SQVTM and ANQGSEA. The CDR3 contains 12 residues. The CDR3 DNA follows: TGCAGCGTTGACGGCGGTCGCATTGAAGCTTTCTTT. Translating it yields CSVDGGRIEAFF.

This clonotype was counted only a few times. The J gene is TRBJ2-4, the V gene TRBV19, with D possibly being TRBD2 (5 bases). The germline V gene has CDR1 LNHDA and CDR2 SQIVND (reference sequence). V dropped 7 bases and J dropped 0 bases, with 16 bases sitting between them. This CDR3 region has 16 residues. The CDR3 sequence: CASTTPGGLAKNIQYF. The CDR3 DNA follows: TGTGCCAGTACCACCCCAGGCGGACTAGCCAAAAACATTCAGTACTTC.

This clonotype has only a few counts. The V and J genes are TRBV7-3 and TRBJ2-3; tentatively, D is TRBD2 (5 bases). The CDR3 runs to 15 residues. V was clipped by 1 base and J by 0 bases, with 8 bases between them. Germline-derived CDR1 and CDR2 are SGHTA and FQGTGA. The CDR3 coding sequence is TGTGCCAGCAGCTTAATGGCGGGTAGCACAGATACGCAGTATTTT. As protein: CASSLMAGSTDTQYF. The whole variable domain, remainder taken from reference TRBV7-3 and TRBJ2-3, is GAGVSQTPSNKVTEKGKYVELRCDPISGHTALYWYRQSLGQGPEFLIYFQGTGAADDSGLPNDRFFAVRPEGSVSTLKIQRTERGDSAVYLCASSLMAGSTDTQYFGPGTRLTVL.

This clonotype was detected only a few times. The genes are TRBV6-5 and TRBJ2-3; tentative D call: TRBD1 (5 bases). Germline V CDR1 and CDR2: MNHEY, SVGAGI. Trimming took off 6 bases at V and 2 bases at J, with 12 bases between the two ends. The CDR3 has 14 residues. DNA for the CDR3: TGTGCCAGCAGACCCCAGGGTTTCACAGATACGCAGTATTTT. It encodes CASRPQGFTDTQYF.

CDR3 nucleotide sequence: TGTGCCAGCAGCTTTGCTCGCCGAGGCAAGGAGACCCAGTACTTC. Residues: CASSFARRGKETQYF. The rearrangement links TRBV5-4 to TRBJ2-5; D call uncertain. Trimming removed 2 bases at V and 5 bases at J, with 16 bases between. CDR1 and CDR2 (germline): SGHNT, YYREEE (reference sequence). The CDR3 is 15 residues long.